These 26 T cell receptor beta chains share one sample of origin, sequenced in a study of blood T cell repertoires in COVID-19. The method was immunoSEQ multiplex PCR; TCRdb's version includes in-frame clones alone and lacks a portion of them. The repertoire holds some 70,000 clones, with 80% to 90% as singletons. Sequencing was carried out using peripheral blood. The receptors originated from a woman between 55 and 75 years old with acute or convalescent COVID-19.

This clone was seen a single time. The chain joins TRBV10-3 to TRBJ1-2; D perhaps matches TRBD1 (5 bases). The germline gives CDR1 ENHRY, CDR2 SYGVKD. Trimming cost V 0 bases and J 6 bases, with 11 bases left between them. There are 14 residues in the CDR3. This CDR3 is CAISESQGRDGYTF. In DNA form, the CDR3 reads TGTGCCATCAGTGAGTCTCAGGGTAGGGATGGCTACACCTTC.

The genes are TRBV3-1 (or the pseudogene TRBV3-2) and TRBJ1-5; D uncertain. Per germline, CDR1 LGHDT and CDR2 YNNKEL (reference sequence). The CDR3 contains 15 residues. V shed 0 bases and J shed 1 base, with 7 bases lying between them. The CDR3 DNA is TGTGCCAGCAGCCAAGATCTTCAGAGCAATCAGCCCCAGCATTTT. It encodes CASSQDLQSNQPQHF.

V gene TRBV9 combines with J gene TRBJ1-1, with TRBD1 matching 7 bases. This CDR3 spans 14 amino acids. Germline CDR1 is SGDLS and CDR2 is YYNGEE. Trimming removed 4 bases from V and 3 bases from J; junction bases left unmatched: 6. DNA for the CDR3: TGTGCCAGCAGCAAAGCAGGGGGAGACACTGAAGCTTTCTTT. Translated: CASSKAGGDTEAFF.

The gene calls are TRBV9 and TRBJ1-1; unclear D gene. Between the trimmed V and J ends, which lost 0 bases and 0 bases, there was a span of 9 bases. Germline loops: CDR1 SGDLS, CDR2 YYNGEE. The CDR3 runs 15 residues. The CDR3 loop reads CASSVGQFMNTEAFF. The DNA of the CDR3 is TGTGCCAGCAGCGTAGGTCAGTTCATGAACACTGAAGCTTTCTTT.

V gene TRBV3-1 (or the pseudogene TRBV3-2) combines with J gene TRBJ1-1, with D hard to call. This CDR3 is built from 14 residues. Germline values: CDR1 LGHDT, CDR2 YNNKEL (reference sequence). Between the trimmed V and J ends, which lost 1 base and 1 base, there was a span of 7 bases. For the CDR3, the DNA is TGTGCCAGCAGCCAAGGCCGGGGGAACACTGAAGCTTTCTTT. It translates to CASSQGRGNTEAFF.

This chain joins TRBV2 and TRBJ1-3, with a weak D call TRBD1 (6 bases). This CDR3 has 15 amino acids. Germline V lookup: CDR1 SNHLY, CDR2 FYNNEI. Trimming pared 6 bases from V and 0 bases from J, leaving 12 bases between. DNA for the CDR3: TGTGCCAGCAGGAGTACAGGGCTCTCTGGAAACACCATATATTTT. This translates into CASRSTGLSGNTIYF.

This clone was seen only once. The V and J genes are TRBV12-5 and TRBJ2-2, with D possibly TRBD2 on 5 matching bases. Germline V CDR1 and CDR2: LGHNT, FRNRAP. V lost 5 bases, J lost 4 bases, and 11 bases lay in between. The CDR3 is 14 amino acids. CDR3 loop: CASGEGRGTGELFF. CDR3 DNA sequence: TGTGCTAGTGGTGAGGGTCGGGGCACCGGGGAGCTGTTTTTT.

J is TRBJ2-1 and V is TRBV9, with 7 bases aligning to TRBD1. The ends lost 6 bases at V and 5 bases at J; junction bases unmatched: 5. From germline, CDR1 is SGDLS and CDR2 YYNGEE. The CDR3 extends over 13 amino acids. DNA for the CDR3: TGTGCCAGCAAGGCAGGGGGTGACAATGAGCAGTTCTTC. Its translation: CASKAGGDNEQFF. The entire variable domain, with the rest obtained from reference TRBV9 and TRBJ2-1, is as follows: DSGVTQTPKHLITATGQRVTLRCSPRSGDLSVYWYQQSLDQGLQFLIQYYNGEERAKGNILERFSAQQFPDLHSELNLSSLELGDSALYFCASKAGGDNEQFFGPGTRLTVL.

The CDR3 coding sequence is TGTGCCAGCAGCCAAGACCAACAGGGGGCTTGGAATCAGCCCCAGCATTTT. As protein: CASSQDQQGAWNQPQHF. The genes are TRBV4-2 and TRBJ1-5, with 9 bases fitting TRBD1. The V segment lost 0 bases and the J segment 4 bases; nucleotides outside the gene matches: 7. Germline V gene sequence: CDR1 LGHNA, CDR2 YNFKEQ. This CDR3 contains 17 residues.

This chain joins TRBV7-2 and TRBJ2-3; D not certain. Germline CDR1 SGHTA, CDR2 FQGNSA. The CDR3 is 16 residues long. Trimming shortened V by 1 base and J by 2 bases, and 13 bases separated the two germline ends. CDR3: CASSLGNRGITDTQYF. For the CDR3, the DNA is TGTGCCAGCAGCTTAGGCAATCGAGGCATCACAGATACGCAGTATTTT.

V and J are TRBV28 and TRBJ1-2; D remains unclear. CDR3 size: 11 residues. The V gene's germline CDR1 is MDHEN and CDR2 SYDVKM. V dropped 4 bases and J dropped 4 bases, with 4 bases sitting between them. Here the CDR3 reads CASSSFYGYTF. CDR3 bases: TGTGCCAGCAGTTCATTCTATGGCTACACCTTC.

CDR3 in DNA: TGTGCCAGCAGCTTGGTAGACACGTCTGTCTTTAACTATGGCTACACCTTC. It codes for CASSLVDTSVFNYGYTF. V is TRBV7-6 and J is TRBJ1-2; D is unclear. Trimming shortened V by 3 bases and J by 1 base, and 18 bases separated the two germline ends. CDR3 length: 17 amino acids. Germline CDR1 reads SGHVS; CDR2 reads FNYEAQ.

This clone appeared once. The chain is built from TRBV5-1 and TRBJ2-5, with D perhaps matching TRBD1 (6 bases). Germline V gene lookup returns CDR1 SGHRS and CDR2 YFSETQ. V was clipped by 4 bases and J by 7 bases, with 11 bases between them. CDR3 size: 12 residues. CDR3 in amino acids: CASSPGERTQYF. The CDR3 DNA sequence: TGCGCCAGCAGCCCAGGGGAGAGGACCCAGTACTTC.

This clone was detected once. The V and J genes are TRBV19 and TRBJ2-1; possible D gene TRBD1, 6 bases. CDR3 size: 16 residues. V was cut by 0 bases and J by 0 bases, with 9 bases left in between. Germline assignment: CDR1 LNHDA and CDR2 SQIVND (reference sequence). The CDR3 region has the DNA TGTGCCAGTAGTATAGAGGGGGCGAGCTCCTACAATGAGCAGTTCTTC. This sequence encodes CASSIEGASSYNEQFF.

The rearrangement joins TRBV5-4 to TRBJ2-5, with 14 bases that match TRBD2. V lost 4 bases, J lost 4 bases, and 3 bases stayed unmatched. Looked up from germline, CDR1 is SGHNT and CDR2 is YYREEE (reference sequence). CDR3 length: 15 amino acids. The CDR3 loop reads CASSPGLAGVETQYF. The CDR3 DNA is TGTGCCAGCAGCCCGGGACTAGCGGGAGTAGAGACCCAGTACTTC. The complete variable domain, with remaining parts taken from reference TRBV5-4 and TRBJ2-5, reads ETGVTQSPTHLIKTRGQQVTLRCSSQSGHNTVSWYQQALGQGPQFIFQYYREEENGRGNFPPRFSGLQFPNYSSELNVNALELDDSALYLCASSPGLAGVETQYFGPGTRLLVL.

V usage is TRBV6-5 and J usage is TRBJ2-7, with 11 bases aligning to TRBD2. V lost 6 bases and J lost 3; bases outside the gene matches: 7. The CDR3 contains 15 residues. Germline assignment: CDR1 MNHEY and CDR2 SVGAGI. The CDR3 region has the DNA TGTGCCAGCAGCGATAGCGGGAGGGTACGCTACGAGCAGTACTTC. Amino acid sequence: CASSDSGRVRYEQYF.

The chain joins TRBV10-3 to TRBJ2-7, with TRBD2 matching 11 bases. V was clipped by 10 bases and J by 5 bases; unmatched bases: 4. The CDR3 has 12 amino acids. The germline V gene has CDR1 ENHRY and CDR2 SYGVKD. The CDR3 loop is CAKLAGDHEQYF. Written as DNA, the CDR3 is TGTGCCAAACTAGCGGGAGATCACGAGCAGTACTTC.

In nucleotides, the CDR3 is TGTGCCAGCAGGGTGACAGGGGTAAATGGCTACACCTTC. As protein: CASRVTGVNGYTF. V and J are TRBV6-5 and TRBJ1-2; 8 nucleotides line up with TRBD1. CDR3 length equals 13 residues. The germline V gene encodes CDR1 MNHEY and CDR2 SVGAGI. J was trimmed by 6 bases and V by 6 bases; bases with no gene match: 6.

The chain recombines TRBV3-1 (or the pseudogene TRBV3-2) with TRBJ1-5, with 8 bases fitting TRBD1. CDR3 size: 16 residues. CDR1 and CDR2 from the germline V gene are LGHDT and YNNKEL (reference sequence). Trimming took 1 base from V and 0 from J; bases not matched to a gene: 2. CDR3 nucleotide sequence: TGTGCCAGCAGCCAAGGGACAGGGTTTAGCAATCAGCCCCAGCATTTT. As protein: CASSQGTGFSNQPQHF.

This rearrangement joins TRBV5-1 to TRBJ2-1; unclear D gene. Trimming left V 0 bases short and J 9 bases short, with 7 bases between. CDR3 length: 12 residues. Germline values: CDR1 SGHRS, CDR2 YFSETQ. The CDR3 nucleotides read TGCGCCAGCAGCTTGGGCGATGGTGAGCAGTTCTTC. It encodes CASSLGDGEQFF. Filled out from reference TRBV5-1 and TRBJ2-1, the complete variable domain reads KAGVTQTPRYLIKTRGQQVTLSCSPISGHRSVSWYQQTPGQGLQFLFEYFSETQRNKGNFPGRFSGRQFSNSRSEMNVSTLELGDSALYLCASSLGDGEQFFGPGTRLTVL.

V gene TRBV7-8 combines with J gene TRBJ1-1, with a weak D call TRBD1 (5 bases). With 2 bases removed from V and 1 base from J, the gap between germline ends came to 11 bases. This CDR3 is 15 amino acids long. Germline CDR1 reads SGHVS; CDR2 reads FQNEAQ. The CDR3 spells CASSLIDSPNTEAFF. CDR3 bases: TGTGCCAGCAGCTTAATTGACAGCCCGAACACTGAAGCTTTCTTT.

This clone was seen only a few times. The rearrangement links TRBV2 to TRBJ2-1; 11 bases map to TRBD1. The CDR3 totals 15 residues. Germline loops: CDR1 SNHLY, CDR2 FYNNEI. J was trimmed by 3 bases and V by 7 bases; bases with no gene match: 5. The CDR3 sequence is CASTGTGGFYNEQFF. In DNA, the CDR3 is TGTGCCAGCACCGGGACAGGGGGGTTCTACAATGAGCAGTTCTTC.

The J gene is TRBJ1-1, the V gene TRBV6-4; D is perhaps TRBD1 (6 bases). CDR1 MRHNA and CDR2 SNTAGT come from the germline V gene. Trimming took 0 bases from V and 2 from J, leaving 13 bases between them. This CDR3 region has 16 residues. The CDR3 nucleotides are TGTGCCAGCAGTGACTCGAGGGGGGGAAAAAACACTGAAGCTTTCTTT. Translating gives CASSDSRGGKNTEAFF.

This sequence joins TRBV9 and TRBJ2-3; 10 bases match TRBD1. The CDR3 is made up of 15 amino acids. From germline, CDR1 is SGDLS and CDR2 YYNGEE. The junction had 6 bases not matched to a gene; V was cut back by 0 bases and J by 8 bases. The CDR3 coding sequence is TGTGCCAGCAGCGTAGGGGACAGGGGAATGGGTACGCAGTATTTT. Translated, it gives CASSVGDRGMGTQYF. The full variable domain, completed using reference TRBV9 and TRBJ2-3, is DSGVTQTPKHLITATGQRVTLRCSPRSGDLSVYWYQQSLDQGLQFLIQYYNGEERAKGNILERFSAQQFPDLHSELNLSSLELGDSALYFCASSVGDRGMGTQYFGPGTRLTVL.

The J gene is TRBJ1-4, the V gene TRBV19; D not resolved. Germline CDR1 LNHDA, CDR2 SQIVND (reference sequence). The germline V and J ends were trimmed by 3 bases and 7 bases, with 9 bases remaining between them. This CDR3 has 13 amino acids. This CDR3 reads CASSIEAGEKLFF. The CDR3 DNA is TGTGCCAGTAGTATCGAGGCTGGTGAAAAACTGTTTTTT.

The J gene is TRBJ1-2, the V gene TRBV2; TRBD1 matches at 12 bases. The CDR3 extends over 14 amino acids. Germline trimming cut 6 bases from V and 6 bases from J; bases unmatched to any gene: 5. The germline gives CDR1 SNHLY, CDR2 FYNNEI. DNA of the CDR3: TGTGCCAGCAGGAGGGACAGGGGGCTCCATGGCTACACCTTC. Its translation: CASRRDRGLHGYTF.